This T cell receptor (beta chain) originates from a study of Tregs in tolerant kidney transplant recipients (dated by TCRdb to between 2017 and 2020). For context, the study as a whole: Before combined kidney and bone marrow transplantation, this study identified donor-specific regulatory T cells using TCRbeta sequencing and then followed those same cells after transplant. Several methods of expanding Tregs specific for an allogeneic donor were compared by TCRbeta repertoire sequencing in a few healthy controls. Study-wide conclusions, independent of this receptor: Biological reproducibility was not directly addressed, though technical replication error appeared minimal. Because the study included only a small number of patients, the results must be confirmed in larger populations and under other immunosuppression protocols. Expanding Tregs with activated donor B cells appeared to identify the most biologically relevant and donor-specific TCRbeta repertoire.

Genomic DNA was extracted from sorted cells with the QIAGEN DNeasy Blood and Tissue Kit for TCRbeta CDR3 sequencing. High-throughput TCRbeta CDR3 sequencing, including PCR amplification with bias correction and internal controls, was performed commercially through immunoSEQ. For the original study's pipeline: Unique productive TCRbeta sequences were defined by CDR3 nucleotide sequence where primers matched, otherwise by CDR3 amino acid sequence with Vbeta and Jbeta genes. To correct sorting error, sequences shared between sorted populations at a frequency ratio of 2:1 or less were removed; the rest were assigned to the higher population. Donor-reactive sequences were defined as at least 5-fold expanded in CFSE-low cells versus unstimulated cells, with frequency of at least 0.01% in CFSE-low cells. Repertoire divergence was quantified by Jensen-Shannon divergence calculated from the top 100 TCRbeta sequences ranked by frequency. When a sample had multiple sequencing runs, each run was corrected for sorting error separately and the runs were then pooled. Imported from immuneACCESS, the table was reduced by TCRdb to in-frame sequences with V and J called. These copies leave out some clones; in studies compared against another copy, an unresolved V gene accounts for under half, and the cause of the remainder is not known. The DNA gave D and trimming, while V, J and clone size come from that table. This sample lists 90,000 to 150,000 clones; about 90% were detected once. The ten biggest clones cover less than 0.7% of the sample.

On this clone itself: Its antigen is currently not known. The sample holds no much larger clone one base away, and base qualities are not on file.

The CDR3 sequence holds 13 residues, the cysteine and phenylalanine included. Kept here is only the CDR3 DNA, which spans 39 bases and is read in frame from base 1. For CDR1 and CDR2, the germline V gene (reference sequence) lists MNHEY and SMNVEV. Cut back by 5 bases and 6 bases, the V and J ends lie 14 bases apart. Thawed PBMCs were FACS-sorted into unstimulated Tregs (CD4+CD25+CD127-), CD4+ non-Tregs (CD4+CD25-), CD4 cells and CD8 cells. Healthy control blood came either as purchased buffy coats or from healthy volunteers. Healthy control blood was processed to PBMCs by Ficoll density gradient and cryopreserved, and patient PBMCs were collected before and after transplant.

The V and J genes are TRBV27 and TRBJ2-7; the D gene assignment is ambiguous. The TCR comes from a human donor in good health. Sample: CD4+ T cells from blood. The base sequence is TGTGCCAGCAGTCAGGACGCTTGGGGCGAGCAGTACTTC. Translated, it reads CASSQDAWGEQYF.